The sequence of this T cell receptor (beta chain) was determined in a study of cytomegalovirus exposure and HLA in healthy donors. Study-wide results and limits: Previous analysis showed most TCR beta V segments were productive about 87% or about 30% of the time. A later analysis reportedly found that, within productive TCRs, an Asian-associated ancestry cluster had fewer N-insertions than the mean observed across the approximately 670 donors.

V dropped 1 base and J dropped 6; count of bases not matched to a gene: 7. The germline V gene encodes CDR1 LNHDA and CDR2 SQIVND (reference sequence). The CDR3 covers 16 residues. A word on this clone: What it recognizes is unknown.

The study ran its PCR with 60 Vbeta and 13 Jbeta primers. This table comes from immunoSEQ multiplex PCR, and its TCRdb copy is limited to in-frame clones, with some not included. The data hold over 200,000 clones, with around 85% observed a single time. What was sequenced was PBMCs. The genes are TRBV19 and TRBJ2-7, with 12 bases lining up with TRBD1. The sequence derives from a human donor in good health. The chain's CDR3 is CASSIAGTGGIGEQYF. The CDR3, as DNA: TGTGCCAGTAGTATAGCCGGGACAGGGGGCATTGGCGAGCAGTACTTC. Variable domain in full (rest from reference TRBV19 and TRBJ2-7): DGGITQSPKYLFRKEGQNVTLSCEQNLNHDAMYWYRQDPGQGLRLIYYSQIVNDFQKGDIAEGYSVSREKKESFPLTVTSAQKNPTAFYLCASSIAGTGGIGEQYFGPGTRLTVT.